The following is a T cell receptor (beta chain) sequence with its context. Its antigen is as yet unknown. This specimen belongs to a study of shared clonotypes between healthy human individuals. Germline values: CDR1 SGHNT, CDR2 YYREEE (reference sequence). Trimming took 4 bases from V and 4 from J; bases not matched to a gene: 17. There are 17 residues in the CDR3. Clones were read by immunoSEQ multiplex PCR, and TCRdb kept only the in-frame ones, dropping some. The sample contains 950,000 to 1,300,000 clones, around 75% of which appear only once. Overall study findings and caveats: Investigators collected only blood, and repertoires in tissues likely differ. Despite large depth, rarefaction showed incomplete sorted-subset sequencing.

Sequencing input: memory CD4+ T cells sorted from blood. Subset here: CD45RA-negative fraction. J is TRBJ2-7 and V is TRBV5-4; 7 bases are shared with TRBD1. The sequence was obtained from a man aged 18 to 30 in good health. CDR3 DNA sequence: TGTGCCAGCAGCCCTACCGGTACGAAGGGGGCAGTTTACGAGCAGTACTTC. This encodes CASSPTGTKGAVYEQYF. The variable domain in full, completed from reference TRBV5-4 and TRBJ2-7, reads ETGVTQSPTHLIKTRGQQVTLRCSSQSGHNTVSWYQQALGQGPQFIFQYYREEENGRGNFPPRFSGLQFPNYSSELNVNALELDDSALYLCASSPTGTKGAVYEQYFGPGTRLTVT.